This record concerns one T cell receptor beta chain sequence. This record comes from a study of blood T cell repertoires in COVID-19. About the research overall: The study drew acute and convalescent COVID-19 samples from the United States, Italy and Spain.

Clones were read by immunoSEQ multiplex PCR, and TCRdb kept only the in-frame ones, dropping some. This table holds 150,000 to 200,000 clones, 82% found once. The CDR3 is made up of 12 amino acids. Germline CDR1 and CDR2: SGHTA and FQGTGA. V was cut by 3 bases and J by 8 bases, with 8 bases left in between. Cohort 3 donors were reported recovered after two negative PCRs, clearance, or symptom resolution. This clonotype was obtained from a man between 50 and 59 years old who had recovered from COVID-19. V gene TRBV7-3 combines with J gene TRBJ2-1; D perhaps matches TRBD2 (5 bases). Sequencing used PBMCs or T cells enriched from blood (not recorded which). CDR3 protein: CASSFGNDEQFF. As DNA, the CDR3 is TGTGCCAGCAGCTTCGGGAATGATGAGCAGTTCTTC.